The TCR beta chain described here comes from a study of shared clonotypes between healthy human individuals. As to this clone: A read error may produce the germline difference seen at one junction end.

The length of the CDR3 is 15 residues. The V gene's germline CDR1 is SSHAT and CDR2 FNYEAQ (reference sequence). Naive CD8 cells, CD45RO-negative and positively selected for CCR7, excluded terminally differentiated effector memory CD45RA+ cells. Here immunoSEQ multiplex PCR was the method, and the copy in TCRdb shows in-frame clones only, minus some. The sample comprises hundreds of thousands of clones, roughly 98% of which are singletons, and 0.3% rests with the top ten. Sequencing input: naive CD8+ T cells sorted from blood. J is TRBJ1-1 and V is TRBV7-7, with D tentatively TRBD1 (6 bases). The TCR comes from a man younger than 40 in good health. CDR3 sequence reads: CASSLEQGRDTEAFF. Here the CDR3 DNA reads TGTGCTAGCAGCTTAGAACAGGGACGTGACACTGAAGCTTTCTTT. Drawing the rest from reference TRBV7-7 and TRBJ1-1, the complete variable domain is GAGVSQSPRYKVTKRGQDVTLRCDPISSHATLYWYQQALGQGPEFLTYFNYEAQPDKSGLPSDRFSAERPEGSISTLTIQRTEQRDSAMYRCASSLEQGRDTEAFFGQGTRLTVV.